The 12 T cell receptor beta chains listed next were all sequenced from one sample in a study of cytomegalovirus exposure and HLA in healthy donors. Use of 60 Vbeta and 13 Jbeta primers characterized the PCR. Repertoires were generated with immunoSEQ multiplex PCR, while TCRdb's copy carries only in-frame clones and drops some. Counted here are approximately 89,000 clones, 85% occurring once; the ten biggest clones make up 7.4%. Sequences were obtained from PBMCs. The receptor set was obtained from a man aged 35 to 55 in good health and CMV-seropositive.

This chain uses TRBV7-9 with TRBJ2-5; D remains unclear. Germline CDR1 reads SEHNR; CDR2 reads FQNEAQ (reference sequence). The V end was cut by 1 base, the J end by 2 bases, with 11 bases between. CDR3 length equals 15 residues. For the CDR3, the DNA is TGTGCCAGCAGCTTAGTCTCAACGCGGCAAGAGACCCAGTACTTC. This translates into CASSLVSTRQETQYF.

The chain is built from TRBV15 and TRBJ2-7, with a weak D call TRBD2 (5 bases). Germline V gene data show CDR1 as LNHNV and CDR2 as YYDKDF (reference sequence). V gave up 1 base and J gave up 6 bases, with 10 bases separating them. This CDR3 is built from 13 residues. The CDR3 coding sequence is TGTGCCACCAGCAGAGCGGGAAGGGCCGAGCAGTACTTC. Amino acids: CATSRAGRAEQYF.

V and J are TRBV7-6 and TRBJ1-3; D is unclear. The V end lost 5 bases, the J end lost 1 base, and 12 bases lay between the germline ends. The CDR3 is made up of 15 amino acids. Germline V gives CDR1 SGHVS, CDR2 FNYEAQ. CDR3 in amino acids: CASSPRQRSGNTIYF. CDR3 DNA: TGTGCCAGCAGCCCCCGACAACGGTCTGGAAACACCATATATTTT. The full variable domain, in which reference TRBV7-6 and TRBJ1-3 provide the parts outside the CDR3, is GAGVSQSPRYKVTKRGQDVALRCDPISGHVSLYWYRQALGQGPEFLTYFNYEAQQDKSGLPNDRFSAERPEGSISTLTIQRTEQRDSAMYRCASSPRQRSGNTIYFGEGSWLTVV.

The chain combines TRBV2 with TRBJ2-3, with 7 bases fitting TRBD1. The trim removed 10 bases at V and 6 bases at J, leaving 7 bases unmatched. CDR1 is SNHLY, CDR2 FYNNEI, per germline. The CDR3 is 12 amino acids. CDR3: CATTGVWDTQYF. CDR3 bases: TGTGCCACCACAGGGGTTTGGGATACGCAGTATTTT.

The CDR3 loop reads CASSPRGAHTEAFF. DNA for the CDR3: TGTGCCAGTAGTCCCCGTGGGGCCCACACTGAAGCTTTCTTT. This chain links TRBV19 with TRBJ1-1; the D gene is possibly TRBD1 (5 bases). Germline CDR1 reads LNHDA; CDR2 reads SQIVND (reference sequence). Trimming removed 5 bases at V and 3 bases at J, with 13 bases between. The CDR3 is 14 residues long.

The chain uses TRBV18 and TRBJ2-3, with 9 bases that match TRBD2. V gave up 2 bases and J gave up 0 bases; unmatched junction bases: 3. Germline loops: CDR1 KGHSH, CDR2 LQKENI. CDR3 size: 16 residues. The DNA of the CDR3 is TGTGCCAGCTCACCAGAGACTAGCGGAAGCACAGATACGCAGTATTTT. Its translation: CASSPETSGSTDTQYF. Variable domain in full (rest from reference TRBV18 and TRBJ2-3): NAGVMQNPRHLVRRRGQEARLRCSPMKGHSHVYWYRQLPEEGLKFMVYLQKENIIDESGMPKERFSAEFPKEGPSILRIQQVVRGDSAAYFCASSPETSGSTDTQYFGPGTRLTVL.

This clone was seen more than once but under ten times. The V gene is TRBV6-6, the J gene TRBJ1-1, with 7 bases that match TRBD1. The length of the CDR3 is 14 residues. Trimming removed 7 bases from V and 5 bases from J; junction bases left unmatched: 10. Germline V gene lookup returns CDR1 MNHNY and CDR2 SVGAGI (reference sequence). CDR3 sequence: CASKIDRDRTEAFF. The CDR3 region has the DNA TGTGCCAGCAAAATCGACAGGGATCGGACTGAAGCTTTCTTT.

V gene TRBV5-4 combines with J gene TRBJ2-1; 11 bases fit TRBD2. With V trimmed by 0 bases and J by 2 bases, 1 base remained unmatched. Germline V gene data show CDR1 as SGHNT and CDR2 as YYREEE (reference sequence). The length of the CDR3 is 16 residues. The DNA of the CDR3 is TGTGCCAGCAGCTTGGAACTAGCGGGAGCCTACAATGAGCAGTTCTTC. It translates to CASSLELAGAYNEQFF.

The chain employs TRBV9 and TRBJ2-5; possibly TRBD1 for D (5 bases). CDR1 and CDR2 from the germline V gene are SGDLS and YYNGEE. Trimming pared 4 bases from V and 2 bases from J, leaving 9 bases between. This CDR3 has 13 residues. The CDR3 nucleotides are TGTGCCAGCAGCACCCGGACACAAGAGACCCAGTACTTC. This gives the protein CASSTRTQETQYF.

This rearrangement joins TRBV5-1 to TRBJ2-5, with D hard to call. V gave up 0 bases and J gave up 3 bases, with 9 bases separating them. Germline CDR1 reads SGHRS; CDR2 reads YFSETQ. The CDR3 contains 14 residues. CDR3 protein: CASSLDAGKETQYF. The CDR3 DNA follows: TGCGCCAGCAGCTTGGACGCCGGTAAAGAGACCCAGTACTTC.

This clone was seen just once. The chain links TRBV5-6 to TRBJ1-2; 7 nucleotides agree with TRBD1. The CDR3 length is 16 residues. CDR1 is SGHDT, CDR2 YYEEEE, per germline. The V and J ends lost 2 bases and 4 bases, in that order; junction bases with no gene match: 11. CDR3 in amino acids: CASSFSRDSRRYGYTF. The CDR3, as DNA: TGTGCCAGCAGCTTTAGCCGGGACAGCCGACGCTATGGCTACACCTTC.

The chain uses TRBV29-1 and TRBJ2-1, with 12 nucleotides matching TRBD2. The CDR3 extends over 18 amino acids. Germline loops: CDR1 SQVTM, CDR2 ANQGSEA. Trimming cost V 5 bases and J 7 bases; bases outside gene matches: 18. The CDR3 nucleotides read TGCAGCGTTCCTGAGAGAGCGGAGACTAGCGGGAGACTTAATGAGCAGTTCTTC. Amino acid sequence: CSVPERAETSGRLNEQFF.